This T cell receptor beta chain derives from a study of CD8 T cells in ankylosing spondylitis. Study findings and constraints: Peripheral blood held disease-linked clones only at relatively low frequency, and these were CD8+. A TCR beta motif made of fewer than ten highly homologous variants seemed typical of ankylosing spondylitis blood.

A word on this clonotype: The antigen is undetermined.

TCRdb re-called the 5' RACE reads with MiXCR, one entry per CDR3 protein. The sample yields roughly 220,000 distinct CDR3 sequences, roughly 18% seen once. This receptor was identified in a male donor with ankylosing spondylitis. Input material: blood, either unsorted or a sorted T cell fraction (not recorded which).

In nucleotides, the CDR3 is TGTGCCAGCAACCCCCACCGGGACAGGGGATCGAACACTGAAGCTTTCTTT. It encodes CASNPHRDRGSNTEAFF. V and J are TRBV11-2 and TRBJ1-1, with 10 bases aligning to TRBD1. J lost 1 base, V lost 7 bases, and 12 bases had no gene match. CDR1 is SGHAT, CDR2 FQNNGV, per germline. This CDR3 comprises 17 residues.